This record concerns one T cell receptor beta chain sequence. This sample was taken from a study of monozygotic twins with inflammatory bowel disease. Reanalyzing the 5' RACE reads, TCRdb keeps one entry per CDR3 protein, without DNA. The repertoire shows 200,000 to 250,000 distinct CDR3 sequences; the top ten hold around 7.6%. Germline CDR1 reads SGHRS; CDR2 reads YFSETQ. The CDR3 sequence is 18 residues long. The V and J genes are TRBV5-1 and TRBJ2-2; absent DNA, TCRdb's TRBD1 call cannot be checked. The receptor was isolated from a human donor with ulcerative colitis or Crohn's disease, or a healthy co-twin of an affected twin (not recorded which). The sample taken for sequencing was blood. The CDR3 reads CASSFPAGQAAGTGELFF.